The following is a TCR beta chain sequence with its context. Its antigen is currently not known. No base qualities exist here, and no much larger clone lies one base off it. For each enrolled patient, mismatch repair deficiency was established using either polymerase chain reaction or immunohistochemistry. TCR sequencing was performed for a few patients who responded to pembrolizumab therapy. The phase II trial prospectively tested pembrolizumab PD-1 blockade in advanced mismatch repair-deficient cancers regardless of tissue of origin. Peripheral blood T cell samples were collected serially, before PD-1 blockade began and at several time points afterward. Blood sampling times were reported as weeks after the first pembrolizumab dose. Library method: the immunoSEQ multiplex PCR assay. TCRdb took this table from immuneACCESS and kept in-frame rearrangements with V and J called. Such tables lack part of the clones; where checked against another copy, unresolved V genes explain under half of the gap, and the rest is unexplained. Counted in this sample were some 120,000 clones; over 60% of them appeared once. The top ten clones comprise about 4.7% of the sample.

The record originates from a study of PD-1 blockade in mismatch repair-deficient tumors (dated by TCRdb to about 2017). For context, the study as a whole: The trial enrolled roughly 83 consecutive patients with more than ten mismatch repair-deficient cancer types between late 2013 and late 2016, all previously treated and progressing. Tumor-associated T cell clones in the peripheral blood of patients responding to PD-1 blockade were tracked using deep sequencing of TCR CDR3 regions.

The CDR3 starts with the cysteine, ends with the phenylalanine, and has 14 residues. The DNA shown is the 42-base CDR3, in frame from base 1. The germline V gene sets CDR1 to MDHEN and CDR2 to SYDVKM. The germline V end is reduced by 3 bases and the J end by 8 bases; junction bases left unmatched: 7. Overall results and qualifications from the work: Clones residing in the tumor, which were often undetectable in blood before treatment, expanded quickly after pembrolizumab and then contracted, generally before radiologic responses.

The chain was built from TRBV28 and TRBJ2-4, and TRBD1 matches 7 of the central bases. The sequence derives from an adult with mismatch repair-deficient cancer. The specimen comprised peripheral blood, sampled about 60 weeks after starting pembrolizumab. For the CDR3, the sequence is CASSFVQGTDIQYF. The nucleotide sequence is TGTGCCAGCAGTTTCGTACAGGGGACGGACATTCAGTACTTC.